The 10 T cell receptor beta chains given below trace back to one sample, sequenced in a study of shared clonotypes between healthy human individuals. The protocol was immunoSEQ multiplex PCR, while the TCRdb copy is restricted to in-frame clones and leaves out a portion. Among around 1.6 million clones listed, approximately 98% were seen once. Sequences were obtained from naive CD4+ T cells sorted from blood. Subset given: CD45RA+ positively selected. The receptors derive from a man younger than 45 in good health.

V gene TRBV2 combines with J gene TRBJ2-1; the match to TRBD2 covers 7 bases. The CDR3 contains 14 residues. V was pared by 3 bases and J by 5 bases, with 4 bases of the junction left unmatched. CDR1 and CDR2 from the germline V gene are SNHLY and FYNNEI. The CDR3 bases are TGTGCCAGCAGTGAGTCTAGCGGAGACAATGAGCAGTTCTTC. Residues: CASSESSGDNEQFF.

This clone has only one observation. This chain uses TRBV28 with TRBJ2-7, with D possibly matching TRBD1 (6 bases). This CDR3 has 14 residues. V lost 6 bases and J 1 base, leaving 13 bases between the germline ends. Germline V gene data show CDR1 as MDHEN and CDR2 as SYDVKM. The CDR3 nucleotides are TGTGCCAGCAGAACGGGACACCTGTCCTACGAGCAGTACTTC. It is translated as CASRTGHLSYEQYF.

The CDR3: CASSKDSLGVGYTF. Here the CDR3 DNA reads TGTGCCAGCAGTAAGGACAGCCTTGGGGTTGGCTACACCTTC. The chain recombines TRBV2 with TRBJ1-2; D is perhaps TRBD1 (6 bases). Germline V gene sequence: CDR1 SNHLY, CDR2 FYNNEI. The CDR3 runs 14 residues. Trimming pared 5 bases from V and 7 bases from J, leaving 17 bases between.

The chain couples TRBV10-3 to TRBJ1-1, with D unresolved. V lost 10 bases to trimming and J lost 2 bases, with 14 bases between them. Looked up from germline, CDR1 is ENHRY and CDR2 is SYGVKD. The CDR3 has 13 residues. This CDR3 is CAKSTGENTEAFF. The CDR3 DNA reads TGTGCCAAGTCGACTGGGGAAAACACTGAAGCTTTCTTT.

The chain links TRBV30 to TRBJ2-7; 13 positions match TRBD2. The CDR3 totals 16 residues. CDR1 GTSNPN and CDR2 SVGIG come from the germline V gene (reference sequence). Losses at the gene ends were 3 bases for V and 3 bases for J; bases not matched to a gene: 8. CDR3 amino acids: CAWRRTSGSLGYEQYF. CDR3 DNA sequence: TGTGCCTGGAGGCGGACTAGCGGGAGCTTAGGCTACGAGCAGTACTTC.

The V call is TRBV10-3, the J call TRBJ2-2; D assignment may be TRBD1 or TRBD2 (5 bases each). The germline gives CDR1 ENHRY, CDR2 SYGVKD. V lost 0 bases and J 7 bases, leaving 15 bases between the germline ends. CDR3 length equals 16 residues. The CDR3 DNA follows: TGTGCCATCAGTGAGTCGATTGGGACGACCCGCGGGGAGCTGTTTTTT. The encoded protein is CAISESIGTTRGELFF.

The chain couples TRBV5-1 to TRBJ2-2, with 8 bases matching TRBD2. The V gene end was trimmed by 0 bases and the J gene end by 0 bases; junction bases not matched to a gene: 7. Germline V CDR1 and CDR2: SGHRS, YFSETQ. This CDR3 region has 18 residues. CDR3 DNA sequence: TGCGCCAGCAGCTTGGTACCCAGCGGGGGTTCGAACACCGGGGAGCTGTTTTTT. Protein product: CASSLVPSGGSNTGELFF.

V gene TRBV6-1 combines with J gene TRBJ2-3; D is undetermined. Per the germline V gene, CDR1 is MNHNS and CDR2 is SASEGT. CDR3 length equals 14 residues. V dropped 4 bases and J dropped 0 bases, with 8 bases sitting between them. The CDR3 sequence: CASSVGQSTDTQYF. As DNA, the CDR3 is TGTGCCAGCAGTGTAGGCCAGAGCACAGATACGCAGTATTTT.

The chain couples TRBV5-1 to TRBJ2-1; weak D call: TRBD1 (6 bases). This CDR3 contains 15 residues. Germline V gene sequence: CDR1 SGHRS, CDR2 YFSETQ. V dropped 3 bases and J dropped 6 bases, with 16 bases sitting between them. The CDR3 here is CASSYQGISGNEQFF. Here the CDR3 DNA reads TGCGCCAGCAGCTATCAGGGGATTTCGGGCAATGAGCAGTTCTTC.

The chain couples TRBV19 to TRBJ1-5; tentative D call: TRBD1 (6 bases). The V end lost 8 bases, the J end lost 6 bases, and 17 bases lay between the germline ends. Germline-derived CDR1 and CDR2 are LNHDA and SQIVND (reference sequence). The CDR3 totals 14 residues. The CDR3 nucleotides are TGTGCCAGTTCCCCCGGTGGGGGCGGTCAGCCCCAGCATTTT. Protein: CASSPGGGGQPQHF.